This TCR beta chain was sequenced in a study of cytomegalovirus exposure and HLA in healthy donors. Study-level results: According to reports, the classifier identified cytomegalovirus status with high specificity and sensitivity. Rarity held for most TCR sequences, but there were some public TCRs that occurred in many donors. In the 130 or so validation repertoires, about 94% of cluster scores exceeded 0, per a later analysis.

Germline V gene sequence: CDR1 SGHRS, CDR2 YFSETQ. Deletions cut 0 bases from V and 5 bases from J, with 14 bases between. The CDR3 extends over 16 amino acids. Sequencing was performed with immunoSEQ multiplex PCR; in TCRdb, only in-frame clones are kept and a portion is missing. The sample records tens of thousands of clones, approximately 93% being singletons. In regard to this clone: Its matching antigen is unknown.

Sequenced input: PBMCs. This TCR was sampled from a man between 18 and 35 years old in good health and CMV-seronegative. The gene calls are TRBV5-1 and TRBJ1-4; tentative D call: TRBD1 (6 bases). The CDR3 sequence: CASSLALGGQNEKLFF. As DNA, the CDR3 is TGCGCCAGCAGCTTGGCCCTCGGGGGGCAAAATGAAAAACTGTTTTTT.